This T cell receptor (beta chain) was captured in a study of blood T cell repertoires in COVID-19. Study-wide background: Sites in the United States, Italy and Spain provided acute and convalescent COVID-19 samples. The cDNA or gDNA used as material had been derived from T cells, B-cell-depleted T cells, or PBMCs.

Per the original data handling: It was from reference gene primer amplification that nucleated cell counts were estimated. The assay was immunoSEQ multiplex PCR, and TCRdb's table has in-frame clones only and misses some. V and J calls and clone size are given by that table; D and trimming were obtained from the DNA. This sample has some 74,000 clones, with over 70% found just once. The germline gives CDR1 SGHNT, CDR2 YYREEE (reference sequence). V lost 1 base to trimming and J lost 7 bases, with 17 bases between them. The CDR3 consists of 15 residues. Sequenced material: peripheral blood. V and J are TRBV5-4 and TRBJ2-5; weak D call: TRBD1 (6 bases). This TCR was sampled from a human donor in a cohort sampled during active COVID-19. CDR3: CASSLRDRRRGTQYF. The CDR3 region has the DNA TGTGCCAGCAGCTTGAGAGACAGGAGAAGGGGGACCCAGTACTTC.